This entry lists 2 T cell receptor beta chains sequenced from one sample in a study of T cell responses to AZD1222 COVID-19 vaccine. The data were produced by immunoSEQ multiplex PCR, yet TCRdb's version contains in-frame clones alone and is incomplete. The table includes 150,000 to 200,000 clones, about nine tenths detected once. The sample consisted of peripheral blood, taken 28 days after the second AZD1222 dose. The receptors originated from an adult who received the AZD1222 COVID-19 vaccine.

This chain uses TRBV7-9 with TRBJ2-2, with D possibly TRBD2 on 6 matching bases. The germline gives CDR1 SEHNR, CDR2 FQNEAQ (reference sequence). Trimming took 5 bases from V and 3 from J, leaving 19 bases between them. There are 17 residues in the CDR3. The CDR3 is CASSRSDGSSHTGELFF. CDR3 DNA sequence: TGTGCCAGCAGCCGCTCCGACGGGAGCTCGCACACCGGGGAGCTGTTTTTT. Full variable domain (rest looked up from reference TRBV7-9 and TRBJ2-2): DTGVSQNPRHKITKRGQNVTFRCDPISEHNRLYWYRQTLGQGPEFLTYFQNEAQLEKSRLLSDRFSAERPKGSFSTLEIQRTEQGDSAMYLCASSRSDGSSHTGELFFGEGSRLTVL.

The rearrangement uses TRBV5-3 and TRBJ1-1; D might be TRBD1 (6 bases). TRBV5-3 is an ORF, with its function uncertain. Trimming took 0 bases from V and 7 from J, leaving 13 bases between them. CDR3 size: 14 residues. The CDR3 DNA reads as TGTGCCAGAAGCTTGGCAGGGGCGGACGGTGAAGCTTTCTTT. Translated, it gives CARSLAGADGEAFF.